A single T cell receptor (beta chain) is shown here with its context. Libraries were prepared by immunoSEQ multiplex PCR; TCRdb keeps only in-frame clonotypes and omits some of them. The sample records roughly 53,000 clones, about 83% being singletons. The record originates from a study of radiation and T cells in renal cell carcinoma. The time point: baseline pretreatment blood. Treatment defined: 15 Gy SBRT to primary tumor, nephrectomy 4 weeks later. The sample was blood, taken from a patient whose treatment included radiotherapy and nephrectomy. The origin of this receptor is a woman in her 70s with renal cell carcinoma.

As DNA, the CDR3 is TGTGCCTCCGGGACGGACCCCTACGAGCAGTACTTC. This sequence encodes CASGTDPYEQYF. This chain joins TRBV14 and TRBJ2-7; TRBD1 or TRBD2 may be the D gene (5 bases each). Per the germline V gene, CDR1 is SGHDN and CDR2 is FVKESK. V was cut by 11 bases and J by 2 bases, with 13 bases left in between. The CDR3 length is 12 residues.